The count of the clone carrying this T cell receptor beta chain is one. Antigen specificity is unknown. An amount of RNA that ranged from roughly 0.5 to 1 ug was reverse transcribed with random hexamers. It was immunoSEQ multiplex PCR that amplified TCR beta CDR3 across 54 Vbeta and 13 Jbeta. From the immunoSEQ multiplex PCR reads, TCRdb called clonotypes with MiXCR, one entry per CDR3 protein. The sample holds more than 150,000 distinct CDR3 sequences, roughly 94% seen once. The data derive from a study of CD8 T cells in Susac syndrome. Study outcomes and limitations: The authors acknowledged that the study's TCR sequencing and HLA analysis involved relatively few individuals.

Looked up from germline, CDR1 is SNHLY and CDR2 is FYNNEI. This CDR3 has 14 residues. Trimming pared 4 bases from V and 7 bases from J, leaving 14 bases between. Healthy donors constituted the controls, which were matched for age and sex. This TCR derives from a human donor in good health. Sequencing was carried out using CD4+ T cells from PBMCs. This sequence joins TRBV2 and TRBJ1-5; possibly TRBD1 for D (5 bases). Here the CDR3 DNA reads TGTGCCAGCAGTGTGTTCTCACAGGCACAGCCCCAGCATTTT. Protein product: CASSVFSQAQPQHF.